This T cell receptor (beta chain) was documented in a study of blood T cell repertoires in COVID-19. Study information: Samples of COVID-19 (acute and convalescent) were obtained from the United States, Italy and Spain. The analysed material was cDNA or gDNA that came from T cells, B-cell-depleted T cells, or PBMCs.

This CDR3 is built from 15 residues. Germline lookup yields CDR1 MNHEY and CDR2 SMNVEV (reference sequence). Trimming took off 6 bases at V and 1 base at J, with 13 bases between the two ends. How the authors handled the data: Amplification with reference gene primers provided the estimates of nucleated cell counts. The table came from immunoSEQ multiplex PCR; TCRdb's copy has only in-frame clones and leaves some out. The DNA was the basis for D and trimming; V, J and clone size are from that table. The repertoire holds approximately 30,000 clones, with 80% to 90% as singletons. The sequenced sample was peripheral blood. This clonotype originated in a woman aged 80 or older with active or convalescent COVID-19. This chain connects TRBV27 to TRBJ1-5; D may be TRBD1 (5 bases). The chain's CDR3 is CASRAWGESNQPQHF. The CDR3 DNA reads TGTGCCAGCAGAGCCTGGGGCGAGAGCAATCAGCCCCAGCATTTT.